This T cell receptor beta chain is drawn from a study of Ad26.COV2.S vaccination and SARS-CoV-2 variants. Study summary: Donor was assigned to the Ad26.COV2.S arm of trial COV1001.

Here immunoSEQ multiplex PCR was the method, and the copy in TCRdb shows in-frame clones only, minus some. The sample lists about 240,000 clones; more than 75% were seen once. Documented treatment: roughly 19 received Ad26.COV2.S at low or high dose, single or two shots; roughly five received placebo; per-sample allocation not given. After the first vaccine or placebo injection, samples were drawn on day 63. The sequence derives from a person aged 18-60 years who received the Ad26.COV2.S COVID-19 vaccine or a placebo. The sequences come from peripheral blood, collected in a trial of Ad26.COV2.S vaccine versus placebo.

This CDR3 reads CASFSLTGNNNEQYF. The CDR3 nucleotides read TGTGCCAGCTTCTCCCTGACAGGGAATAATAACGAGCAGTACTTC. The J gene is TRBJ2-7, the V gene TRBV7-8; 7 positions agree with TRBD1. V lost 8 bases and J lost 5; bases outside the gene matches: 15. The CDR3 has 15 residues. Germline V gene lookup returns CDR1 SGHVS and CDR2 FQNEAQ.